The next 28 T cell receptor beta chains were all read from a single sample in a study of blood T cell repertoires in COVID-19 (dated by TCRdb to 2018 to 2021). Library prep was done by the immunoSEQ multiplex PCR assay. TCRdb took this table from immuneACCESS and kept in-frame rearrangements with V and J called. Such tables lack part of the clones; where checked against another copy, unresolved V genes explain under half of the gap, and the rest is unexplained. This sample comprises hundreds of thousands of clones, around 86% of them detected only once. The ten largest account for around 1.8% of the sample. The sequenced material came from PBMCs or T cells enriched from blood (not recorded which). These receptors originate from a man aged 35-49 years who had recovered from COVID-19.

V usage is TRBV7-2 and J usage is TRBJ2-3, with no clear D. CDR1 and CDR2 (germline): SGHTA, FQGNSA. This CDR3 has 13 residues. Trimming left V 1 base short and J 4 bases short, with 6 bases between. DNA for the CDR3: TGTGCCAGCAGCTTAGTTTCTGCAGATACGCAGTATTTT. Amino acids: CASSLVSADTQYF.

The chain links TRBV5-1 to TRBJ2-3; no reliable D call. Between the trimmed V and J ends, which lost 1 base and 0 bases, there was a span of 6 bases. Germline V gives CDR1 SGHRS, CDR2 YFSETQ. CDR3 length: 14 amino acids. The CDR3 protein is CASSLSDSTDTQYF. The CDR3, as DNA: TGCGCCAGCAGCTTGTCAGATAGCACAGATACGCAGTATTTT.

The CDR3 here is CASSIWGFGTDRNYGYTF. For the CDR3, the DNA is TGTGCCAGTAGTATTTGGGGTTTTGGGACAGACCGTAACTATGGCTACACCTTC. The chain uses TRBV19 and TRBJ1-2; 7 bases are shared with TRBD1. Germline loops: CDR1 LNHDA, CDR2 SQIVND (reference sequence). Unmatched junction bases numbered 14, after V lost 3 bases and J lost 1 base. The CDR3 sequence is 18 residues long.

The V and J genes are TRBV5-4 and TRBJ2-2, with TRBD2 identical over 10 bases. The J segment lost 8 bases and the V segment lost 5 bases, leaving 12 bases of the junction unmatched. The CDR3 spans 16 residues. Germline CDR1 and CDR2: SGHNT and YYREEE (reference sequence). CDR3 loop: CASSLQPAGGAGELFF. The DNA of the CDR3 is TGTGCCAGCAGTCTTCAGCCAGCGGGAGGGGCTGGGGAGCTGTTTTTT.

This chain uses TRBV7-2 with TRBJ1-6; 7 bases match TRBD1. The germline gives CDR1 SGHTA, CDR2 FQGNSA. The V segment lost 3 bases and the J segment 10 bases; nucleotides outside the gene matches: 9. The CDR3 extends over 15 amino acids. The CDR3 DNA reads as TGTGCCAGCAGCTTCCTTGCACAGGGGTCGTCACCCCTCCACTTT. Amino acid sequence: CASSFLAQGSSPLHF.

The table lists this clone with a count of one. The rearrangement joins TRBV7-2 to TRBJ2-1; 8 positions match TRBD2. This CDR3 is 15 amino acids long. Trimming removed 4 bases from V and 0 bases from J; junction bases left unmatched: 2. The germline CDR1 and CDR2 sequences are SGHTA and FQGNSA. As DNA, the CDR3 is TGTGCCAGCAGCTCCACTAGCGGCTCCTACAATGAGCAGTTCTTC. This codes for CASSSTSGSYNEQFF.

CDR3 in amino acids: CASSFYGGSYNEQFF. For the CDR3, the DNA is TGTGCCAGCAGCTTTTACGGGGGCTCCTACAATGAGCAGTTCTTC. The genes are TRBV7-2 and TRBJ2-1; possible D gene TRBD2, 6 bases. The germline V and J ends were trimmed by 3 bases and 0 bases, with 9 bases remaining between them. The CDR3 contains 15 residues. Germline V gene sequence: CDR1 SGHTA, CDR2 FQGNSA.

This clone has just one count. This chain joins TRBV11-3 and TRBJ2-2, with 10 bases matching TRBD2. V lost 6 bases to trimming and J lost 4 bases; unmatched junction nucleotides: 2. Germline V lookup: CDR1 SGHNT, CDR2 YENEEA. This CDR3 has 14 residues. CDR3: CASRASGSTGELFF. The CDR3 DNA reads as TGTGCCAGCAGAGCTAGCGGGAGCACCGGGGAGCTGTTTTTT.

This chain connects TRBV4-1 to TRBJ1-4; TRBD1 is a possible D gene (6 bases). This CDR3 spans 15 amino acids. The ends were cut back, 0 bases at V and 7 bases at J, with 12 bases in the middle. Germline values: CDR1 MGHRA, CDR2 YSYEKL. The CDR3 sequence is CASSQDLGGVEKLFF. CDR3 DNA: TGCGCCAGCAGCCAAGATTTAGGGGGGGTTGAAAAACTGTTTTTT.

The chain recombines TRBV6-4 with TRBJ2-5; tentative D call: TRBD1 (5 bases). Germline loops: CDR1 MRHNA, CDR2 SNTAGT. This CDR3 spans 16 amino acids. The V end lost 0 bases, the J end lost 1 base, and 12 bases lay between the germline ends. The CDR3 DNA is TGTGCCAGCAGTGACTCACCGACAGACTCCCAAGAGACCCAGTACTTC. Protein product: CASSDSPTDSQETQYF.

This CDR3 reads CASNDGTSGICGDTDTQYF. CDR3 nucleotides: TGTGCCAGCAACGACGGGACTAGCGGTATTTGCGGTGACACAGATACGCAGTATTTT. The chain employs TRBV21-1 and TRBJ2-3; the D call of TRBD2 is as the table states it, not checked on the DNA. TRBV21-1 is labeled a pseudogene. This CDR3 comprises 19 residues.

The chain is built from TRBV19 and TRBJ2-2; D gene ambiguous. The CDR3 sequence is 14 residues long. Germline V gives CDR1 LNHDA, CDR2 SQIVND (reference sequence). Deletions cut 10 bases from V and 5 bases from J, with 17 bases between. The CDR3 DNA sequence: TGTGCCACCGCCGGGTTCCACGGGACCGGGGAGCTGTTTTTT. Translation gives CATAGFHGTGELFF.

The chain employs TRBV5-5 and TRBJ1-2, with 8 nucleotides matching TRBD1. CDR3 size: 14 residues. Germline-derived CDR1 and CDR2 are SGHKS and YYEKEE (reference sequence). Trimming at V came to 2 bases and at J to 3 bases, leaving 3 bases not matched to a gene. CDR3 nucleotides: TGTGCCAGCAGCTTACAGGGGGTAGACTATGGCTACACCTTC. Translated, it gives CASSLQGVDYGYTF.

This chain links TRBV10-3 with TRBJ1-2; possible D gene TRBD1, 5 bases. The CDR3 sequence is 13 residues long. V lost 0 bases, J lost 8 bases, and 10 bases lay in between. In germline, CDR1 is ENHRY, CDR2 SYGVKD. Here the CDR3 reads CAISESRGGGYTF. DNA of the CDR3: TGTGCCATCAGTGAGTCCCGGGGGGGAGGCTACACCTTC.

This clone has more than one count but fewer than ten. The chain uses TRBV19 and TRBJ1-2; TRBD1 agrees at 10 bases. There are 13 residues in the CDR3. Trimming cost V 5 bases and J 7 bases; bases outside gene matches: 4. Germline V CDR1 and CDR2: LNHDA, SQIVND (reference sequence). This CDR3 reads CASSVDRGPGYTF. CDR3 DNA sequence: TGTGCCAGTAGTGTCGACAGGGGGCCTGGCTACACCTTC.

Ten or more counts support this clone. In the same sample, other DNA sequences code for this CDR3. This chain links TRBV5-1 with TRBJ2-1; 7 nucleotides align to TRBD1. V lost 3 bases and J lost 4; bases outside the gene matches: 4. CDR3 length: 14 amino acids. The germline V gene encodes CDR1 SGHRS and CDR2 YFSETQ. Here the CDR3 DNA reads TGCGCCAGCAGCTCCGACAGGGCATACAATGAGCAGTTCTTC. Amino acids: CASSSDRAYNEQFF.

This clone was detected once. V usage is TRBV9 and J usage is TRBJ1-5; D is undetermined. In germline, CDR1 is SGDLS, CDR2 YYNGEE. The CDR3 consists of 14 residues. Deletions cut 0 bases from V and 4 bases from J, with 8 bases between. CDR3 DNA: TGTGCCAGCAGCGTAGACGAGGGAAATCAGCCCCAGCATTTT. This gives the protein CASSVDEGNQPQHF.

The chain is built from TRBV20-1 and TRBJ2-7; D possibly corresponds to TRBD2 (7 bases). The germline CDR1 and CDR2 sequences are DFQATT and SNEGSKA (reference sequence). CDR3 length: 11 amino acids. This chain's CDR3 is CFFGGPYEQYF. CDR3 coding DNA: TGCTTTTTCGGGGGGCCCTACGAGCAGTACTTC.

This clone was observed a single time. This chain links TRBV11-2 with TRBJ2-7; 15 nucleotides align to TRBD2. From germline, CDR1 is SGHAT and CDR2 FQNNGV. The CDR3 is made up of 17 amino acids. V trimming: 3 bases; J trimming: 7 bases; junction bases outside the gene matches: 10. The DNA for the CDR3 is TGTGCCAGCAGCTTCCGGACTAGCGGGAGGGCCAAGGGGGAGCAGTACTTC. The encoded protein is CASSFRTSGRAKGEQYF.

This clone was detected once. CDR3: CASSQGSQGRYYGYTF. DNA of the CDR3: TGCGCCAGCAGCCAGGGCTCACAGGGGCGGTACTATGGCTACACCTTC. The chain combines TRBV4-1 with TRBJ1-2; TRBD1 matches 7 bases. Germline CDR1 is MGHRA and CDR2 is YSYEKL. This CDR3 has 16 amino acids. The V gene end was trimmed by 3 bases and the J gene end by 3 bases; junction bases not matched to a gene: 10.

This clone appeared once. The rearrangement joins TRBV18 to TRBJ1-1; TRBD1 aligns across 8 bases. This CDR3 comprises 14 residues. V lost 3 bases to trimming and J lost 5 bases; unmatched junction nucleotides: 5. Germline CDR1 KGHSH, CDR2 LQKENI. In DNA, the CDR3 is TGTGCCAGCTCACCCTCCTGGACAGGGACTGAAGCTTTCTTT. It codes for CASSPSWTGTEAFF.

V gene TRBV4-1 combines with J gene TRBJ2-2; 8 bases align to TRBD2. There are 18 residues in the CDR3. Germline lookup yields CDR1 MGHRA and CDR2 YSYEKL. Germline trimming cut 4 bases from V and 3 bases from J; bases unmatched to any gene: 13. This CDR3 is CASSRTPGGAGDTGELFF. CDR3 nucleotide sequence: TGCGCCAGCAGCCGAACGCCGGGCGGAGCGGGAGACACCGGGGAGCTGTTTTTT.

The chain has TRBV6-4 and TRBJ2-2; 9 bases agree with TRBD2. Per germline, CDR1 MRHNA and CDR2 SNTAGT. CDR3 length equals 13 residues. Unmatched junction bases numbered 1, after V lost 6 bases and J lost 5 bases. CDR3 DNA sequence: TGTGCCAGCAGGACTAGCGGAACCGGGGAGCTGTTTTTT. It translates to CASRTSGTGELFF.

The CDR3 protein is CATSPEGGPSTDTQYF. Here the CDR3 DNA reads TGTGCCACCAGCCCCGAGGGAGGGCCTAGCACAGATACGCAGTATTTT. The chain joins TRBV15 to TRBJ2-3, with 7 bases identical to TRBD2. The length of the CDR3 is 16 residues. The germline gives CDR1 LNHNV, CDR2 YYDKDF (reference sequence). J was trimmed by 0 bases and V by 5 bases; bases with no gene match: 8.

The chain couples TRBV7-9 to TRBJ2-7; D not resolved. V dropped 4 bases and J dropped 3 bases, with 4 bases sitting between them. CDR1 and CDR2 (germline): SEHNR, FQNEAQ (reference sequence). There are 11 residues in the CDR3. The CDR3 DNA reads as TGTGCCAGCAGCTCCCACTACGAGCAGTACTTC. It encodes CASSSHYEQYF.

V and J are TRBV30 and TRBJ1-2; 9 bases line up with TRBD1. Germline V gene sequence: CDR1 GTSNPN, CDR2 SVGIG (reference sequence). This CDR3 has 13 amino acids. V lost 3 bases to trimming and J lost 8 bases; unmatched junction nucleotides: 7. The CDR3 here is CAWRQTDRGGYTF. The CDR3 coding sequence is TGTGCCTGGAGACAGACGGACAGGGGCGGCTACACCTTC.

This chain connects TRBV10-3 to TRBJ2-3, with 12 bases identical to TRBD2. Germline values: CDR1 ENHRY, CDR2 SYGVKD. The V segment lost 0 bases and the J segment 7 bases; nucleotides outside the gene matches: 2. CDR3 length equals 15 residues. CDR3 amino acids: CAISESLAGGYTQYF. The CDR3 DNA reads TGTGCCATCAGTGAGTCACTAGCGGGGGGATATACGCAGTATTTT.

In its sample, this clone was seen once. This chain links TRBV30 with TRBJ2-7; D unclear. Germline loops: CDR1 GTSNPN, CDR2 SVGIG (reference sequence). The CDR3 extends over 19 amino acids. The V gene lost 0 bases and the J gene lost 2 bases, with 26 bases spanning the gap. As DNA, the CDR3 is TGTGCCTGGAGTGTCCCCCCGTGGTCTCTCAAGACACAAACCTACGAGCAGTACTTC. Translated, it gives CAWSVPPWSLKTQTYEQYF. The variable domain in full, completed from reference TRBV30 and TRBJ2-7, reads SQTIHQWPATLVQPVGSPLSLECTVEGTSNPNLYWYRQAAGRGLQLLFYSVGIGQISSEVPQNLSASRPQDRQFILSSKKLLLSDSGFYLCAWSVPPWSLKTQTYEQYFGPGTRLTVT.